This is a list of T cell receptor beta chains from one sample in a study of blood T cell repertoires in COVID-19. Sequencing was performed with immunoSEQ multiplex PCR; in TCRdb, only in-frame clones are kept and a portion is missing. The sample gives 280,000 or so clones, about 85% of which show up once; 2% to 3% is in the top ten. Sequenced input: PBMCs or T cells enriched from blood (not recorded which). These receptors were taken from a woman between 45 and 65 years old who had recovered from COVID-19. Each CDR3 is given with its conserved first and last residue. The D gene is left open where the match is weak. Not every row has a clone size; where given, it reads once, few, many or a size class.

j_gene	abundance	v_gene	d_gene	CDR3nt	CDR3aa
TRBJ2-7	.	TRBV6-6	TRBD2	TGTGCCAGCAGTTACGAGCGGGAGTGGCGTAACGAGCAGTACTTC	CASSYEREWRNEQYF
TRBJ2-5	once	TRBV18	.	TGTGCCAGCTCACCCTCAGGGGGGACCCAAGAGACCCAGTACTTC	CASSPSGGTQETQYF
TRBJ2-2	.	TRBV5-1	.	TGCGCCAGCAGCCGTGGACAAACACCCTCCGGGGAGCTGTTTTTT	CASSRGQTPSGELFF
TRBJ2-7	.	TRBV4-1	TRBD1	TGCGCCAGCAGCCTTCAGGGGGTTCACGAGCAGTACTTC	CASSLQGVHEQYF
TRBJ2-5	.	TRBV5-1	.	TGCGCCAGCAGCTTGGAGCAGGGCCGAAGGCGGACCCAGTACTTC	CASSLEQGRRRTQYF
TRBJ2-7	.	TRBV14	.	TGTGCCAGCAGCCAAGACTATACGTCCTACGAGCAGTACTTC	CASSQDYTSYEQYF
TRBJ2-7	few	TRBV5-6	.	TGTGCCAGCAGCTTGGTCTCTCCTCCGGGAGCGCCATCCTACGAGCAGTACTTC	CASSLVSPPGAPSYEQYF
TRBJ1-3	.	TRBV2	.	TGTGCCAGCAGTGGCCGGACAGTCGCTGGAAACACCATATATTTT	CASSGRTVAGNTIYF
TRBJ1-4	once	TRBV7-2	.	TGTGCCAGCAGCCCTCCGGGGAGGGTTTGGGAAAAACTGTTTTTT	CASSPPGRVWEKLFF
TRBJ1-5	few	TRBV7-2	TRBD1	TGTGCCAGCAGCTTAGCGCAGGGGGCGGATCAGCCCCAGCATTTT	CASSLAQGADQPQHF
TRBJ1-2	.	TRBV12-3/TRBV12-4	.	TGTGCCAGCAGCCTCGGAGAGTTGATTCGCTACACCTTC	CASSLGELIRYTF
TRBJ2-1	.	TRBV29-1	TRBD2	TGCAGCGTTATCACTAGCGCGGGCCCCTACAATGAGCAGTTCTTC	CSVITSAGPYNEQFF
TRBJ1-2	.	TRBV30	.	TGTGCCTGGAGTGTGTGGGGGGGCGCAACTGATGGCTACACCTTC	CAWSVWGGATDGYTF
TRBJ1-1	.	TRBV5-4	TRBD1	TGTGCCAGCAGCCCCGACAGGGGGTACACTGAAGCTTTCTTT	CASSPDRGYTEAFF
TRBJ1-5	.	TRBV19	TRBD1	TGTGCCAGTAGTGCAGCGAGGGGGCGAGACAATCAGCCCCAGCATTTT	CASSAARGRDNQPQHF
TRBJ1-6	.	TRBV19	TRBD1	TGTGCCAGTAGTACCCGTCAGGGGGCCGGTAATTCACCCCTCCACTTT	CASSTRQGAGNSPLHF
TRBJ2-2	.	TRBV13	TRBD2	TGTGCCAGCAGCTTAGCGGGGGGGAGAACCGGGGAGCTGTTTTTT	CASSLAGGRTGELFF
TRBJ1-6	few	TRBV5-1	.	TGCGCCAGCAGCCAATCCGGGGCAGGGGTAGGGAATTCACCCCTCCACTTT	CASSQSGAGVGNSPLHF
TRBJ2-3	.	TRBV27	.	TGTGCCAGCAGTTTCAGGTCCACAGATACGCAGTATTTT	CASSFRSTDTQYF
TRBJ1-1	.	TRBV5-1	TRBD1	TGCGCCAGCAGCCTGATGACAGGGAGGAACACTGAAGCTTTCTTT	CASSLMTGRNTEAFF
TRBJ1-3	many	TRBV11-2	TRBD1	TGTGCCAGTGGACAGGGGGCGGCTGGAAACACCATATATTTT	CASGQGAAGNTIYF
TRBJ1-5	.	TRBV24-1	.	TGTGCCACCAGTGCAACAGGGAGCAATCAGCCCCAGCATTTT	CATSATGSNQPQHF
TRBJ1-1	.	TRBV2	.	TGTGCCAGCAGTGAACGCCAGGGCCCCGCGAACACTGAAGCTTTCTTT	CASSERQGPANTEAFF
TRBJ1-6	.	TRBV29-1	TRBD1	TGCAGCGTTAGGGACAGCAATTCACCCCTCCACTTT	CSVRDSNSPLHF
TRBJ1-1	.	TRBV9	TRBD1	TGTGCCAGCAGCGCATTTTCGGGACAGACCGTGAACACTGAAGCTTTCTTT	CASSAFSGQTVNTEAFF
TRBJ2-3	.	TRBV6-2/TRBV6-3	TRBD1	TGTGCCAGCAGCCTCAGGGGACAGGGCTATACAGATACGCAGTATTTT	CASSLRGQGYTDTQYF
TRBJ2-7	.	TRBV2	.	TGTGCCAGCAGTGACGGGAGATACGAGCAGTACTTC	CASSDGRYEQYF